These 20 T cell receptor beta chains came from one sample sequenced in a study of blood T cell repertoires in COVID-19. Clones were read by immunoSEQ multiplex PCR, and TCRdb kept only the in-frame ones, dropping some. The sample lists around 71,000 clones, over 60% occurring once. The sequencing sample was made of peripheral blood. These receptors were taken from a woman at least 80 years old with active or convalescent COVID-19.

V usage is TRBV5-8 and J usage is TRBJ2-7; D is perhaps TRBD2 (5 bases). The ends were cut back, 2 bases at V and 1 base at J, with 10 bases in the middle. Germline CDR1 reads SGHTS; CDR2 reads YDEGEE. There are 14 residues in the CDR3. DNA for the CDR3: TGTGCCAGCAGCTTTGAGGGCGAATCCTACGAGCAGTACTTC. It codes for CASSFEGESYEQYF. Filled out from reference TRBV5-8 and TRBJ2-7, the complete variable domain reads EAGVTQSPTHLIKTRGQQATLRCSPISGHTSVYWYQQALGLGLQFLLWYDEGEERNRGNFPPRFSGRQFPNYSSELNVNALELEDSALYLCASSFEGESYEQYFGPGTRLTVT.

The rearrangement joins TRBV6-5 to TRBJ2-3; no clear D gene. V was pared by 5 bases and J by 6 bases, with 15 bases between. CDR1 is MNHEY and CDR2 is SVGAGI in the germline V gene. The CDR3 length is 14 residues. The CDR3 DNA reads TGTGCCAGCAGTCCGACTCGTCTGCTTGATACGCAGTATTTT. Its translation is CASSPTRLLDTQYF.

V is TRBV7-9 and J is TRBJ2-7; TRBD1 agrees at 7 bases. This CDR3 contains 15 residues. CDR1 and CDR2 (germline): SEHNR, FQNEAQ (reference sequence). Trimming cost V 0 bases and J 4 bases; bases outside gene matches: 6. The CDR3 protein is CASSLAMGQMYEQYF. CDR3 nucleotides: TGTGCCAGCAGCTTAGCAATGGGACAGATGTACGAGCAGTACTTC.

This clone has more than one count but fewer than ten. This sequence joins TRBV9 and TRBJ1-1; no reliable D call. V was trimmed by 0 bases and J by 1 base, leaving 7 bases between them. Per the germline V gene, CDR1 is SGDLS and CDR2 is YYNGEE. The CDR3 is 14 amino acids. The CDR3 sequence is CASSVELSNTEAFF. The CDR3, as DNA: TGTGCCAGCAGCGTAGAGCTATCGAACACTGAAGCTTTCTTT.

The V call is TRBV5-1, the J call TRBJ2-3, with 8 bases that match TRBD1. The CDR3 has 15 amino acids. Losses at the gene ends were 4 bases for V and 2 bases for J; bases not matched to a gene: 6. The germline gives CDR1 SGHRS, CDR2 YFSETQ. For the CDR3, the DNA is TGCGCCAGCAGCCCCGGGACAGGATTCACAGATACGCAGTATTTT. Its protein product is CASSPGTGFTDTQYF.

Comment on this clone: Other DNA sequences from this sample encode an identical CDR3 as well. CDR3 sequence (DNA): TGTGCCAGCAGGCGGGACCTTTACACAGATACGCAGTATTTT. Translating it yields CASRRDLYTDTQYF. V usage is TRBV6-6 and J usage is TRBJ2-3; D is perhaps TRBD2 (6 bases). CDR3 length: 14 residues. The V gene lost 6 bases and the J gene lost 2 bases, with 12 bases spanning the gap. Germline V CDR1 and CDR2: MNHNY, SVGAGI (reference sequence).

The rearrangement joins TRBV11-3 to TRBJ2-2; 7 bases map to TRBD1. Per the germline V gene, CDR1 is SGHNT and CDR2 is YENEEA. Germline trimming cut 0 bases from V and 6 bases from J; bases unmatched to any gene: 4. The CDR3 loop spans 15 amino acids. CDR3 loop: CASSLDGTAAGELFF. Written as DNA, the CDR3 is TGTGCCAGCAGCTTAGATGGGACAGCGGCCGGGGAGCTGTTTTTT. Drawing the rest from reference TRBV11-3 and TRBJ2-2, the complete variable domain is EAGVVQSPRYKIIEKKQPVAFWCNPISGHNTLYWYLQNLGQGPELLIRYENEEAVDDSQLPKDRFSAERLKGVDSTLKIQPAELGDSAVYLCASSLDGTAAGELFFGEGSRLTVL.

The chain uses TRBV13 and TRBJ2-1; 13 bases are a match to TRBD2. The germline gives CDR1 PRHDT, CDR2 FYEKMQ (reference sequence). The CDR3 runs to 19 residues. The ends lost 4 bases at V and 7 bases at J; junction bases unmatched: 16. The DNA for the CDR3 is TGTGCCAGCAGCTCGAGACTAGCGGGGGGCCCGGTGCAGAGGAATGAGCAGTTCTTC. Its translation: CASSSRLAGGPVQRNEQFF.

This chain uses TRBV7-2 with TRBJ1-5; 9 bases line up with TRBD1. Losses at the gene ends were 5 bases for V and 7 bases for J; bases not matched to a gene: 9. The CDR3 contains 15 residues. The germline V gene encodes CDR1 SGHTA and CDR2 FQGNSA. This chain's CDR3 is CASSPRTGVGQPQHF. In DNA, the CDR3 is TGTGCCAGCAGCCCCAGGACAGGGGTTGGGCAGCCCCAGCATTTT.

The V and J genes are TRBV7-2 and TRBJ2-2; D is undetermined. This CDR3 is built from 12 residues. The ends were cut back, 4 bases at V and 6 bases at J, with 6 bases in the middle. Germline V gene lookup returns CDR1 SGHTA and CDR2 FQGNSA. Written as DNA, the CDR3 is TGTGCCAGCAGCTACCGGGCCGGGGAGCTGTTTTTT. Translating gives CASSYRAGELFF.

This chain links TRBV11-2 with TRBJ1-6; D call uncertain. V was cut by 1 base and J by 9 bases, with 7 bases left in between. The germline V gene has CDR1 SGHAT and CDR2 FQNNGV. The CDR3 extends over 13 amino acids. DNA of the CDR3: TGTGCCAGCAGCTTAGTCTCGGGTTCACCCCTCCACTTT. The encoded protein is CASSLVSGSPLHF.

The chain combines TRBV29-1 with TRBJ1-2, with D possibly being TRBD1 (5 bases). This CDR3 region has 13 residues. Trimming took off 6 bases at V and 4 bases at J, with 15 bases between the two ends. Germline-derived CDR1 and CDR2 are SQVTM and ANQGSEA. This CDR3 is CSVGRGGTYGYTF. The CDR3 coding sequence is TGCAGCGTGGGCCGGGGAGGGACCTATGGCTACACCTTC.

This clone occurred a few times. This chain links TRBV30 with TRBJ1-3, with D tentatively TRBD1 (6 bases). CDR1 is GTSNPN, CDR2 SVGIG, per germline (reference sequence). The length of the CDR3 is 16 residues. V was trimmed by 0 bases and J by 0 bases, leaving 12 bases between them. The CDR3 nucleotides are TGTGCCTGGAGTGTACAAGGGGGATCCTCTGGAAACACCATATATTTT. It codes for CAWSVQGGSSGNTIYF.

V and J are TRBV24-1 and TRBJ1-4; the D is unclear. Germline-derived CDR1 and CDR2 are KGHDR and SFDVKD. Between the trimmed V and J ends, which lost 3 bases and 8 bases, there was a span of 9 bases. The CDR3 totals 13 residues. CDR3 DNA sequence: TGTGCCACCAGTGATCCCCGAGAGGAAAAACTGTTTTTT. Encoded protein: CATSDPREEKLFF.

This clone has a handful of counts. This chain connects TRBV27 to TRBJ2-2; 11 bases match TRBD2. Germline CDR1 and CDR2: MNHEY and SMNVEV (reference sequence). The ends lost 4 bases at V and 3 bases at J; junction bases unmatched: 7. The CDR3 consists of 17 residues. The CDR3 sequence is CASSSPGTSGHTGELFF. In nucleotides, the CDR3 is TGTGCCAGCAGTTCCCCCGGGACTAGCGGCCACACCGGGGAGCTGTTTTTT.

The gene calls are TRBV9 and TRBJ1-6; no clear D. This CDR3 has 14 amino acids. The V end lost 2 bases, the J end lost 4 bases, and 7 bases lay between the germline ends. Germline V gene data show CDR1 as SGDLS and CDR2 as YYNGEE. The CDR3 DNA follows: TGTGCCAGCAGCGTGCTAGGTTATAATTCACCCCTCCACTTT. This translates into CASSVLGYNSPLHF. Combining the CDR3 with reference TRBV9 and TRBJ1-6 gives the whole variable domain DSGVTQTPKHLITATGQRVTLRCSPRSGDLSVYWYQQSLDQGLQFLIQYYNGEERAKGNILERFSAQQFPDLHSELNLSSLELGDSALYFCASSVLGYNSPLHFGNGTRLTVT.

The chain has TRBV3-1 (or the pseudogene TRBV3-2) and TRBJ2-2; D may be TRBD1 (5 bases). The germline CDR1 and CDR2 sequences are LGHDT and YNNKEL (reference sequence). The V end lost 3 bases, the J end lost 5 bases, and 10 bases lay between the germline ends. The CDR3 sequence is 14 residues long. CDR3 DNA: TGTGCCAGCAGCCAGGGCAGGGCGACCGGGGAGCTGTTTTTT. Translating gives CASSQGRATGELFF.

This clone was counted a few times. The gene calls are TRBV7-8 and TRBJ2-3; 8 bases agree with TRBD1. This CDR3 has 14 residues. J was trimmed by 4 bases and V by 3 bases; bases with no gene match: 3. Per germline, CDR1 SGHVS and CDR2 FQNEAQ. CDR3 region: CASSFDRGSDTQYF. CDR3 bases: TGTGCCAGCAGCTTCGACAGGGGATCAGATACGCAGTATTTT.

This chain joins TRBV6-1 and TRBJ1-5; 10 bases agree with TRBD1. The CDR3 is 17 residues long. Trimming at V came to 4 bases and at J to 2 bases, leaving 8 bases not matched to a gene. Germline V gives CDR1 MNHNS, CDR2 SASEGT. The CDR3 sequence is CASSVFEGTGGNQPQHF. The CDR3 DNA reads as TGTGCCAGCAGTGTTTTCGAGGGGACAGGGGGCAATCAGCCCCAGCATTTT.

This clone was seen once. V is TRBV6-1 and J is TRBJ1-6; 8 bases fit TRBD1. The CDR3 is 15 residues long. The V gene end was trimmed by 1 base and the J gene end by 6 bases; junction bases not matched to a gene: 2. Germline lookup yields CDR1 MNHNS and CDR2 SASEGT. The CDR3: CASSEVGQGNSPLHF. In DNA, the CDR3 is TGTGCCAGCAGTGAAGTTGGACAGGGTAATTCACCCCTCCACTTT.